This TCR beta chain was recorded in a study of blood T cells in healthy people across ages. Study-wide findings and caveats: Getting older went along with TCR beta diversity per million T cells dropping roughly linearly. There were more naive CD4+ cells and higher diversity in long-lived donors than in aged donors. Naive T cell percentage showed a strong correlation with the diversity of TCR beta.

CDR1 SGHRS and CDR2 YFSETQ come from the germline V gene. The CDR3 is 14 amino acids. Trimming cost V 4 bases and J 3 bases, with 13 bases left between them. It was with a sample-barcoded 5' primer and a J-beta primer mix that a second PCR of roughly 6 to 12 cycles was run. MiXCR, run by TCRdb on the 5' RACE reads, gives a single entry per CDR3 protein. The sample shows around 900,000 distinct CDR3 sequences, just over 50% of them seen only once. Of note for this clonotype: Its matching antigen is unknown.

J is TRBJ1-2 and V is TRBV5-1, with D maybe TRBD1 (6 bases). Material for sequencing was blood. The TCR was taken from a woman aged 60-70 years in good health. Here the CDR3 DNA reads TGCGCCAGCAGCCTTACAGGGTCTGACTATGGCTACACCTTC. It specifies CASSLTGSDYGYTF.